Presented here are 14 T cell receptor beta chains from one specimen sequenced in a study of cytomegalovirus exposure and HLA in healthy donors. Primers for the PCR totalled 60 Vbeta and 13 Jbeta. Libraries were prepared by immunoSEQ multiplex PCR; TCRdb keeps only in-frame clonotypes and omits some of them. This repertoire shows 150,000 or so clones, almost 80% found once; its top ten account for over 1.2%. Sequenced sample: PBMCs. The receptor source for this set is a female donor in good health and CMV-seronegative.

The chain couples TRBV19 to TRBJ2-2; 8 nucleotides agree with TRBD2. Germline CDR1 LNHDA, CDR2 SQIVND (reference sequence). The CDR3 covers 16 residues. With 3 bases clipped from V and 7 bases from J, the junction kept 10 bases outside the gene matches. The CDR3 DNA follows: TGTGCCAGTAGTATCCCGGGAGGGCCTGATAACGGGGAGCTGTTTTTT. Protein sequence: CASSIPGGPDNGELFF.

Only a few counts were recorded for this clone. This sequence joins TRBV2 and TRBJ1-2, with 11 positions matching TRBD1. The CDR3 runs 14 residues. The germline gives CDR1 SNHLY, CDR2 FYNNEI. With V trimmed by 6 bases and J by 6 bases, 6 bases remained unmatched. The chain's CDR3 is CASRDRGPDNGYTF. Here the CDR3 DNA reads TGTGCCAGCAGGGACAGGGGGCCTGATAATGGCTACACCTTC. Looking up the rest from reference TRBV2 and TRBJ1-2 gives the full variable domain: EPEVTQTPSHQVTQMGQEVILRCVPISNHLYFYWYRQILGQKVEFLVSFYNNEISEKSEIFDDQFSVERPDGSNFTLKIRSTKLEDSAMYFCASRDRGPDNGYTFGSGTRLTVV.

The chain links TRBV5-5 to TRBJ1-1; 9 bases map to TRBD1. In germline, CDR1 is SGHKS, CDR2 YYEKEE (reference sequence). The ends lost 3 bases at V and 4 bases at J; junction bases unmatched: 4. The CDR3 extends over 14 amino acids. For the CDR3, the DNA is TGTGCCAGCAGCTGGGGACAGGGATCCACTGAAGCTTTCTTT. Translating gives CASSWGQGSTEAFF.

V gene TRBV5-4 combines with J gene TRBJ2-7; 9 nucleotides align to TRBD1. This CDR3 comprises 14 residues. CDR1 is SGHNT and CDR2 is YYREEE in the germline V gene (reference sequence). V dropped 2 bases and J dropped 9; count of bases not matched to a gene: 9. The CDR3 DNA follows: TGTGCCAGCAGCTTTTCGGACAGGGGAGTTGGGCAGTACTTC. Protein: CASSFSDRGVGQYF.

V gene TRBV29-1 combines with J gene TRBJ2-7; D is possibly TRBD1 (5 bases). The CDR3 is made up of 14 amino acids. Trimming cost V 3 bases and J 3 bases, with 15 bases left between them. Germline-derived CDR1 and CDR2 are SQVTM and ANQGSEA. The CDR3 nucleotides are TGCAGCGTTGATCAGTCAGGGAAAGGCTACGAGCAGTACTTC. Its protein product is CSVDQSGKGYEQYF.

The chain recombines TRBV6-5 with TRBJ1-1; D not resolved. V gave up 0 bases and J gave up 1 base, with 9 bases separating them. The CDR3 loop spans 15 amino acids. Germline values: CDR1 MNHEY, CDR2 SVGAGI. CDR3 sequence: CASSYSAVRNTEAFF. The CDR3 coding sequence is TGTGCCAGCAGTTACTCTGCAGTAAGGAACACTGAAGCTTTCTTT.

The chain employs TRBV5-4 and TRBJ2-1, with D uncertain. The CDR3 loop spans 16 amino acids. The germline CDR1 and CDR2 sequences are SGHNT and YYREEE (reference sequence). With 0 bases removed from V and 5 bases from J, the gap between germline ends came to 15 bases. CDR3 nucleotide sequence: TGTGCCAGCAGCTTGGAGCGTCTCTCAACCAACAATGAGCAGTTCTTC. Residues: CASSLERLSTNNEQFF.

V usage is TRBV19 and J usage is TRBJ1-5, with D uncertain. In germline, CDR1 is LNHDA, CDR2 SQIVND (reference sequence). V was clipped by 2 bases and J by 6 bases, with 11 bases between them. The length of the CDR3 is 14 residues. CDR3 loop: CASSITDTAQPQHF. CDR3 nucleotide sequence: TGTGCCAGTAGTATAACAGATACGGCTCAGCCCCAGCATTTT.

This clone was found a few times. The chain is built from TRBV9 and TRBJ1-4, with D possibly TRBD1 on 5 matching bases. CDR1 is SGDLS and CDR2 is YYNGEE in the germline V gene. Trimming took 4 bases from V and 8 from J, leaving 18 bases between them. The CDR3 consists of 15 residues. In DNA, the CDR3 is TGTGCCAGCAGCCCTTGGTGGGGGGAAGGAGAAAAACTGTTTTTT. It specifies CASSPWWGEGEKLFF.

CDR3 coding DNA: TGCGCCAGCAGCGGACTAGCGGGCAGCTCCTACAATGAGCAGTTCTTC. It translates to CASSGLAGSSYNEQFF. The rearrangement joins TRBV5-1 to TRBJ2-1; 11 positions agree with TRBD2. The CDR3 totals 16 residues. V dropped 4 bases and J dropped 0; count of bases not matched to a gene: 3. Germline CDR1 SGHRS, CDR2 YFSETQ. The full variable domain, with the rest looked up from reference TRBV5-1 and TRBJ2-1, is KAGVTQTPRYLIKTRGQQVTLSCSPISGHRSVSWYQQTPGQGLQFLFEYFSETQRNKGNFPGRFSGRQFSNSRSEMNVSTLELGDSALYLCASSGLAGSSYNEQFFGPGTRLTVL.

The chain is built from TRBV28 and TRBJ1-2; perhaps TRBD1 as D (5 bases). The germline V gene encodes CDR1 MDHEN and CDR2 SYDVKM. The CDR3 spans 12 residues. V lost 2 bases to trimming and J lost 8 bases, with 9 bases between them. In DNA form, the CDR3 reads TGTGCCAGCAGTTTACGACAGCGCGGCTACACCTTC. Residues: CASSLRQRGYTF.

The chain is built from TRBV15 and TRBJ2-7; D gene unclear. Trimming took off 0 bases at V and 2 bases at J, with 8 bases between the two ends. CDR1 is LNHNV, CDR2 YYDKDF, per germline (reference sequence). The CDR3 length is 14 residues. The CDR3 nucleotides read TGTGCCACCAGCAGAGAACTCCAAGCCTACGAGCAGTACTTC. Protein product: CATSRELQAYEQYF.

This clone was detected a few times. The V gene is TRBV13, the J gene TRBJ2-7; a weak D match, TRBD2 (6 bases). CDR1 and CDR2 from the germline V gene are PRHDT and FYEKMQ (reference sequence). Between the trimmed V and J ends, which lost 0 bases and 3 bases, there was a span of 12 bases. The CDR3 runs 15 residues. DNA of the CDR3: TGTGCCAGCAGCTTAGGCCGTGGAGGGTTCTACGAGCAGTACTTC. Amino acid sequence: CASSLGRGGFYEQYF.

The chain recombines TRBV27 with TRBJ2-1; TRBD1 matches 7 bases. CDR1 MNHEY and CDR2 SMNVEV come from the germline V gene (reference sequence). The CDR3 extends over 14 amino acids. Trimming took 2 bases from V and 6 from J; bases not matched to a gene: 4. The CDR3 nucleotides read TGTGCCAGCAGTTTAAGGGACAGCGGCAATGAGCAGTTCTTC. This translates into CASSLRDSGNEQFF.